What follows are 15 T cell receptor beta chains derived from one specimen sequenced in a study of shared clonotypes between healthy human individuals. Clones were sequenced by immunoSEQ multiplex PCR, and TCRdb holds only the in-frame ones, with some missing. The table records 950,000 to 1,200,000 clones, roughly 77% of them present only once. Sequencing was done on a sample of memory CD4+ T cells from PBMCs. Indicated subset: CD45RA-negative fraction. Receptors originate from a man aged 18 to 30 in good health. Some clones in this sample may be carry-over from other donors' samples.

To note about this clone: The same CDR3 also results from other DNA sequences found in this sample. The rearrangement links TRBV4-1 to TRBJ2-1; 8 bases are a match to TRBD2. The ends lost 3 bases at V and 15 bases at J; junction bases unmatched: 19. CDR1 MGHRA and CDR2 YSYEKL come from the germline V gene. The CDR3 totals 16 residues. This CDR3 reads CASSHPAIAGPAARFF. The CDR3 nucleotides are TGCGCCAGCAGCCACCCGGCCATAGCGGGGCCCGCCGCTCGGTTCTTC.

This clone was seen only once. The V and J genes are TRBV7-8 and TRBJ2-1; 7 nucleotides agree with TRBD2. Germline loops: CDR1 SGHVS, CDR2 FQNEAQ. The CDR3 covers 18 residues. Trimming cost V 0 bases and J 8 bases; bases outside gene matches: 16. CDR3 nucleotide sequence: TGTGCCAGCAGCTTAGCCTTTCGCGGGAGTAATACCCGCTATGAGCAGTTCTTC. Its translation is CASSLAFRGSNTRYEQFF.

The CDR3 loop reads CASSQGALDYEQYF. The CDR3 coding sequence is TGTGCCAGCAGTCAGGGGGCCCTAGACTACGAGCAGTACTTC. The rearrangement uses TRBV6-1 and TRBJ2-7; 8 nucleotides match TRBD1. J was trimmed by 3 bases and V by 5 bases; bases with no gene match: 6. Per the germline V gene, CDR1 is MNHNS and CDR2 is SASEGT. The CDR3 spans 14 residues.

The chain couples TRBV2 to TRBJ2-7, with D perhaps TRBD1 (5 bases). Germline V gives CDR1 SNHLY, CDR2 FYNNEI. This CDR3 is 13 amino acids long. V lost 3 bases to trimming and J lost 6 bases, with 12 bases between them. The CDR3 DNA reads as TGTGCCAGCAGTGAGAGCAGGGTCGGCGAGCAGTACTTC. Its translation: CASSESRVGEQYF.

The chain uses TRBV27 and TRBJ1-1, with D possibly TRBD1 on 6 matching bases. Deletions cut 0 bases from V and 4 bases from J, with 12 bases between. CDR1 and CDR2 from the germline V gene are MNHEY and SMNVEV (reference sequence). This CDR3 has 15 residues. This CDR3 reads CASSLSVGGGTEAFF. The DNA of the CDR3 is TGTGCCAGCAGTTTATCGGTGGGGGGCGGCACTGAAGCTTTCTTT.

The rearrangement joins TRBV2 to TRBJ1-4; 9 bases line up with TRBD1. CDR1 SNHLY and CDR2 FYNNEI come from the germline V gene. The length of the CDR3 is 16 residues. Trimming cost V 6 bases and J 8 bases; bases outside gene matches: 13. CDR3 region: CASRRVVQGAREKLFF. CDR3 nucleotide sequence: TGTGCCAGCAGGAGGGTGGTACAGGGGGCAAGAGAAAAACTGTTTTTT.

The chain is built from TRBV5-1 and TRBJ2-6; the match to TRBD1 covers 7 bases. CDR1 is SGHRS, CDR2 YFSETQ, per germline. The CDR3 has 14 amino acids. V gave up 4 bases and J gave up 10 bases; unmatched junction bases: 8. The CDR3 loop is CASSPDSTGNVLTF. The CDR3, as DNA: TGCGCCAGCAGCCCGGACTCGACAGGGAACGTCCTGACTTTC. Complete variable domain (other parts from reference TRBV5-1 and TRBJ2-6): KAGVTQTPRYLIKTRGQQVTLSCSPISGHRSVSWYQQTPGQGLQFLFEYFSETQRNKGNFPGRFSGRQFSNSRSEMNVSTLELGDSALYLCASSPDSTGNVLTFGAGSRLTVL.

Comments on this clone: One base away lies a much larger clone, so this may be a sequencing read error. Other DNA sequences from this sample encode an identical CDR3 as well. The chain employs TRBV7-3 and TRBJ2-1; D is unclear. The CDR3 sequence is 13 residues long. Per the germline V gene, CDR1 is SGHTA and CDR2 is FQGTGA. Trimming took off 1 base at V and 4 bases at J, with 5 bases between the two ends. The CDR3: CASSLNGYNEQFF. In DNA, the CDR3 is TGTGCCAGCAGCTTAAACGGGTACAATGAGCAGTTCTTC.

The chain is built from TRBV13 and TRBJ2-1; D may match TRBD1 or TRBD2 (5 bases each). Trimming left V 4 bases short and J 0 bases short, with 13 bases between. Germline values: CDR1 PRHDT, CDR2 FYEKMQ (reference sequence). The CDR3 totals 16 residues. CDR3 sequence reads: CASSWDAGSSYNEQFF. The CDR3 region has the DNA TGTGCCAGCAGCTGGGACGCAGGTAGCTCCTACAATGAGCAGTTCTTC.

The DNA for the CDR3 is TGTGCCAGCAGCTCGCTAGCAGGTGAGCAGTTCTTC. It specifies CASSSLAGEQFF. J is TRBJ2-1 and V is TRBV7-2; a possible D gene is TRBD2 (5 bases). Germline V gives CDR1 SGHTA, CDR2 FQGNSA. The CDR3 is made up of 12 amino acids. V lost 4 bases, J lost 9 bases, and 10 bases lay in between.

As regards this clone: A clone one base away is much larger, so this may be a read error. At the DNA level, this CDR3 is encoded by other sequences in the same sample as well. The rearrangement uses TRBV7-2 and TRBJ2-7; D is undetermined. V lost 3 bases and J lost 0, with 0 bases in between. The CDR3 runs to 11 residues. CDR1 and CDR2 from the germline V gene are SGHTA and FQGNSA. CDR3 loop: CASSFSYEQYF. CDR3 DNA: TGTGCCAGCAGCTTCTCCTACGAGCAGTACTTC.

V and J are TRBV25-1 and TRBJ1-1; TRBD1 matches 7 bases. The trim removed 6 bases at V and 6 bases at J, leaving 10 bases unmatched. Germline V gives CDR1 MGHDK, CDR2 SYGVNS. The CDR3 runs to 14 residues. The CDR3 sequence: CASRGARGRPEAFF. The DNA for the CDR3 is TGTGCCAGCAGAGGGGCTAGGGGGCGTCCTGAAGCTTTCTTT.

The chain couples TRBV5-6 to TRBJ2-1; the D gene is possibly TRBD1 (5 bases). The CDR3 totals 17 residues. The V end was cut by 4 bases, the J end by 0 bases, with 17 bases between. The germline CDR1 and CDR2 sequences are SGHDT and YYEEEE. The CDR3 protein is CASSRPPLRGSYNEQFF. The CDR3 coding sequence is TGTGCCAGCAGCCGTCCCCCCCTTAGGGGCTCCTACAATGAGCAGTTCTTC.

There are a few counts of this clone. The CDR3 nucleotides read TGCGCCAGCACCATAGGTCGGCTAGCGGGAGTTAGTCGCAATGAGCAGTTCTTC. Residues: CASTIGRLAGVSRNEQFF. This chain connects TRBV4-1 to TRBJ2-1; 10 bases agree with TRBD2. Trimming at V came to 7 bases and at J to 6 bases, leaving 18 bases not matched to a gene. Germline CDR1 and CDR2: MGHRA and YSYEKL. The CDR3 has 18 residues.

The chain uses TRBV28 and TRBJ2-1, with D unclear. CDR1 is MDHEN and CDR2 is SYDVKM in the germline V gene. This CDR3 is 16 amino acids long. The V end was cut by 4 bases, the J end by 2 bases, with 15 bases between. In nucleotides, the CDR3 is TGTGCCAGCAGTTCTAAGGACGCAGGCGCCTACAATGAGCAGTTCTTC. Protein: CASSSKDAGAYNEQFF.